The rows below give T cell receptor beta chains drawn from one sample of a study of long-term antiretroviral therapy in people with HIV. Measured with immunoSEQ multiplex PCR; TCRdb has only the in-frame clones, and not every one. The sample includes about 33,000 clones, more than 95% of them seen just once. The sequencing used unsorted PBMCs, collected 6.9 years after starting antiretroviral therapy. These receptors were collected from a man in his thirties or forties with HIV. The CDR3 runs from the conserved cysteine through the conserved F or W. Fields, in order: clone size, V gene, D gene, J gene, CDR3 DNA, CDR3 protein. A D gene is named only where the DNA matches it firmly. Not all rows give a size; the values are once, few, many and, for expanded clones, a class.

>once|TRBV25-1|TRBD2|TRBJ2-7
TGTGCCAGCGGGACTAAACGGGGCGAGCAGTACTTC
CASGTKRGEQYF
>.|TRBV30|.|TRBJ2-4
TGTGCCTGGACCCGTGACGGGAACATTCAGTACTTC
CAWTRDGNIQYF
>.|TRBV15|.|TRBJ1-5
TGTGCCACCAGCAGAGACGGGTCCCGGCCCCAGCATTTT
CATSRDGSRPQHF
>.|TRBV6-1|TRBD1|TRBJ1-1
TGTGCCAGCGGACAGGGGTTTTGGACTGAAGCTTTCTTT
CASGQGFWTEAFF
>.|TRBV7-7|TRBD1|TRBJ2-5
TGTGCTAGCAGCTTAGCGAGGGGGCCCCAAGAGACCCAGTACTTC
CASSLARGPQETQYF
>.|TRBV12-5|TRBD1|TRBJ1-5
TGTGCTAGTGGTTTTACAGGGGGCGCCTCTCGGCCCCAGCATTTT
CASGFTGGASRPQHF
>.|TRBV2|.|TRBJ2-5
TGTGCCAGCAGAAGACGCGGGTCCCTGGGGGAGACCCAGTACTTC
CASRRRGSLGETQYF
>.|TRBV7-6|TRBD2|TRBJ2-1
TGTGCCAGCAGCTTAAGCGGGGGGGCCGCGGGAGAGCAGTTCTTC
CASSLSGGAAGEQFF
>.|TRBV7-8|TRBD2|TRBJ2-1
TGTGCCAGCAGCACTAGGGGAGCGGGGACCTACAATGAGCAGTTCTTC
CASSTRGAGTYNEQFF
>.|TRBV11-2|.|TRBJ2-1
TGTGCCAGCAGCTTCCCCGGAAGAAATGAGCAGTTCTTC
CASSFPGRNEQFF
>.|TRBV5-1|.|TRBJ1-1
TGCGCCAGCAGCTTAGGGGTGACGGGAAGTGAAGCTTTCTTT
CASSLGVTGSEAFF
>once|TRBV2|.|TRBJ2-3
TGTGCCAGCAGTGTTGAGGAGGCAGATACGCAGTATTTT
CASSVEEADTQYF
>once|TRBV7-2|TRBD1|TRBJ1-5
TGTGCCAGCAGCCGAGACAGGGGGGTCAATCAGCCCCAGCATTTT
CASSRDRGVNQPQHF
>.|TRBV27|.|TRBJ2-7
TGTGCCAGCAGTTTATGGCGGGACAACCCAAGGGGGCAGTACTTC
CASSLWRDNPRGQYF
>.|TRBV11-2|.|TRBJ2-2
TGTGCCAGCGCGGAGGCCGGGGAGCTGTTTTTT
CASAEAGELFF
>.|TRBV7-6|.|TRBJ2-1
TGTGCCAGCAGCTTAGGGGTTCGCGAGCAGTTCTTC
CASSLGVREQFF
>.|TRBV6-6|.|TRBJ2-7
TGTGCCAGCAGTTACGGAGACCAGTACGAGCAGTACTTC
CASSYGDQYEQYF
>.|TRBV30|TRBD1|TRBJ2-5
TGTGCCTGGACCCGGGACAGGGTTGGTGAGACCCAGTACTTC
CAWTRDRVGETQYF
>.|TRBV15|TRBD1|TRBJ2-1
TGTGCCACCAGCAGAGACGGGACAGCTGAGCAGTTCTTC
CATSRDGTAEQFF
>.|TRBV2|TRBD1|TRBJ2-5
TGTGCCAGCAGTTTTGGGACAGATTTTTTTTCGGGTTGGGAGACCCAGTACTTC
CASSFGTDFFSGWETQYF
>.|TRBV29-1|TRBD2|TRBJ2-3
TGCAGCGCATCAATAACTAGCGCTGATACGCAGTATTTT
CSASITSADTQYF
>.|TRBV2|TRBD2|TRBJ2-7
TGTGCCAGCAGTGAGACTAGCGGGAGCCAGAGATACGAGCAGTACTTC
CASSETSGSQRYEQYF
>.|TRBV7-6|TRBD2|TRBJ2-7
TGTGCCAGCAGCTTAGAAGTACTAGCGGAAACCTACGAGCAGTACTTC
CASSLEVLAETYEQYF
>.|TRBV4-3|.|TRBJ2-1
TGCGCCAGCAGCCAAGGTGTGAGCGGACCCCCGCGGGATGAGCAGTTCTTC
CASSQGVSGPPRDEQFF
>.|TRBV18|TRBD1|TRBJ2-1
TGTGCCAGCTCACCGGGACAGGTTCGTTGGTGGAATGAGCAGTTCTTC
CASSPGQVRWWNEQFF
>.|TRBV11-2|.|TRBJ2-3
TGTGCCAGCAGCCCCAGGGTTTCGCAGTATTTT
CASSPRVSQYF
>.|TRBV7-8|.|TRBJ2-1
TGTGCCAGCAGCGCCCAGGGCAATGAGCAGTTCTTC
CASSAQGNEQFF
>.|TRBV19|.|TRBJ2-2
TGTGCCAGTGGCTACGGGGAGCTGTTTTTT
CASGYGELFF
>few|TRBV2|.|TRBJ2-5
TGTGCCAGCAGTGATGGTGGGGGGGCCGGGGAGACCCAGTACTTC
CASSDGGGAGETQYF
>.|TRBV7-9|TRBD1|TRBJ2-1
TGTGCCAGCAGCCGAGGGGGCGGAATCCCCCCAATACACAATGAGCAGTTCTTC
CASSRGGGIPPIHNEQFF
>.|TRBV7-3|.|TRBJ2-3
TGTGCCAGCAGCCCTTCTTGGGAGTCTAGCACAGATACGCAGTATTTT
CASSPSWESSTDTQYF
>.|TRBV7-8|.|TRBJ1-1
TGTGCCAGCAGCTTTACCCCCTGGAACACTGAAGCTTTCTTT
CASSFTPWNTEAFF
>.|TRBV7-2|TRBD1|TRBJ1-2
TGTGCCAGCAGCTTATACGGAGGAACAGGGGTCAAGAACTATGGCTACACCTTC
CASSLYGGTGVKNYGYTF
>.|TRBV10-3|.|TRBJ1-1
TGTGCCATCAGAGGCGCAGTGATTCTCGGCCCCACTGAAGCTTTCTTT
CAIRGAVILGPTEAFF
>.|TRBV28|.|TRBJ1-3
TGTGCCAGCAGGGGGAACACCATATATTTT
CASRGNTIYF
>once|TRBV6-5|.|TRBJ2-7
TGTGCCAGCAGCCGGGAATCGGGCTACGAGCAGTACTTC
CASSRESGYEQYF
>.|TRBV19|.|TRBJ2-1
TGTGCCAGTAGTATACCGGCTGGGGATGAGCAGTTCTTC
CASSIPAGDEQFF
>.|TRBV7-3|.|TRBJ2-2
TGTGCCAGCAGCCAAGGGGCGGCCCTTAACACCGGGGAGCTGTTTTTT
CASSQGAALNTGELFF
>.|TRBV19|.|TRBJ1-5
TGTGCCAGTAGTAGAAGGGGACAATATAGCAATCAGCCCCAGCATTTT
CASSRRGQYSNQPQHF
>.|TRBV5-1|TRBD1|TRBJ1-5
TGCGCCAGCAGCTTGTCAGGGGACAGTCGAACATCAGCCCCAGCATTT
CASSLSGDSRTSAPAF